The clone carrying this TCR beta chain was seen only once. The data originate from a study of technical replicates of blood from a few donors. Profiling relied on immunoSEQ multiplex PCR, and the TCRdb table lists in-frame clones only, not all of them. Of tens of thousands of clones in the sample, approximately 92% are singletons; the top ten hold approximately 4.2%. The material sequenced was PBMCs. This receptor was identified in a human donor in good health. Some clones in this sample may be carry-over from other donors' samples.

The CDR3 sequence is CASSMIATGYTEAFF. In DNA form, the CDR3 reads TGTGCCAGTAGTATGATCGCGACAGGGTACACTGAAGCTTTCTTT. The chain employs TRBV19 and TRBJ1-1; 7 nucleotides match TRBD1. Losses at the gene ends were 3 bases for V and 3 bases for J; bases not matched to a gene: 7. The CDR3 sequence is 15 residues long. The V gene's germline CDR1 is LNHDA and CDR2 SQIVND (reference sequence).